A single sample is the source of the 17 T cell receptor beta chains below, sequenced in a study of cytomegalovirus exposure and HLA in healthy donors. Researchers ran the PCR with 60 Vbeta and 13 Jbeta primers. Produced via immunoSEQ multiplex PCR; TCRdb's table is partial and in-frame only. The sample holds about 170,000 clones; around 76% are singletons and the top ten take about 2%. The source material was PBMCs. All receptors derive from a female donor in good health and CMV-seronegative.

This clone was counted ten times or more. Other DNA sequences in the same sample also yield this CDR3. V is TRBV7-6 and J is TRBJ2-7; 7 nucleotides match TRBD1. The CDR3 length is 14 residues. V shed 1 base and J 2 bases; nucleotides not matched to a gene: 2. Germline CDR1 and CDR2: SGHVS and FNYEAQ. CDR3 region: CASSLDRGPYEQYF. The CDR3 DNA sequence: TGTGCCAGCAGCTTAGACAGGGGTCCCTACGAGCAGTACTTC.

V is TRBV9 and J is TRBJ1-1; 9 bases line up with TRBD1. J lost 1 base, V lost 0 bases, and 7 bases had no gene match. The germline CDR1 and CDR2 sequences are SGDLS and YYNGEE. The CDR3 is 17 amino acids. The DNA of the CDR3 is TGTGCCAGCAGCGTAGCTACAGGGGGCGCGAAGAACACTGAAGCTTTCTTT. Translation gives CASSVATGGAKNTEAFF.

This chain uses TRBV5-4 with TRBJ1-2; no clear D gene. Trimming stripped 0 bases from V and 1 base from J, with 4 bases between. Germline V gene lookup returns CDR1 SGHNT and CDR2 YYREEE (reference sequence). The CDR3 spans 13 residues. Here the CDR3 DNA reads TGTGCCAGCAGCTTGGACGGTAACTATGGCTACACCTTC. The encoded protein is CASSLDGNYGYTF. Supplemented by reference TRBV5-4 and TRBJ1-2, the full variable domain reads ETGVTQSPTHLIKTRGQQVTLRCSSQSGHNTVSWYQQALGQGPQFIFQYYREEENGRGNFPPRFSGLQFPNYSSELNVNALELDDSALYLCASSLDGNYGYTFGSGTRLTVV.

The sample holds a few counts of this clone. The chain is built from TRBV29-1 and TRBJ2-5; tentatively, D is TRBD1 (6 bases). The germline V gene encodes CDR1 SQVTM and CDR2 ANQGSEA. The CDR3 sequence is 13 residues long. The V gene lost 5 bases and the J gene lost 1 base, with 11 bases spanning the gap. CDR3 coding DNA: TGCAGCGTTATAAACAGGGCCCAAGAGACCCAGTACTTC. Its translation is CSVINRAQETQYF.

V gene TRBV18 combines with J gene TRBJ2-7; 10 bases match TRBD1. CDR1 and CDR2 from the germline V gene are KGHSH and LQKENI. The CDR3 has 14 residues. V lost 6 bases and J lost 3; bases outside the gene matches: 5. The CDR3 bases are TGTGCCAGCTCCGAGGGACAGGGGCTCTACGAGCAGTACTTC. It codes for CASSEGQGLYEQYF. Full variable domain (outside the CDR3, taken from reference TRBV18 and TRBJ2-7): NAGVMQNPRHLVRRRGQEARLRCSPMKGHSHVYWYRQLPEEGLKFMVYLQKENIIDESGMPKERFSAEFPKEGPSILRIQQVVRGDSAAYFCASSEGQGLYEQYFGPGTRLTVT.

This clone was seen only once. The gene calls are TRBV4-2 and TRBJ1-4; D gene unclear. The CDR3 is 18 residues long. V shed 1 base and J shed 0 bases, with 15 bases lying between them. The germline CDR1 and CDR2 sequences are LGHNA and YNFKEQ. The CDR3 loop reads CASSQGSKRVPTNEKLFF. The CDR3 DNA sequence: TGTGCCAGCAGCCAAGGGTCTAAGAGGGTACCAACTAATGAAAAACTGTTTTTT.

The chain recombines TRBV25-1 with TRBJ2-2, with D possibly matching TRBD1 (5 bases). The CDR3 loop spans 14 amino acids. Looked up from germline, CDR1 is MGHDK and CDR2 is SYGVNS. Trimming shortened V by 5 bases and J by 6 bases, and 13 bases separated the two germline ends. CDR3 region: CASSLNRRSGELFF. Here the CDR3 DNA reads TGTGCCAGCAGTCTAAACAGGCGTTCCGGGGAGCTGTTTTTT.

The chain combines TRBV2 with TRBJ2-6; maybe TRBD2 (5 bases). CDR1 is SNHLY and CDR2 is FYNNEI in the germline V gene. The CDR3 is 14 residues long. Trimming removed 6 bases at V and 4 bases at J, with 10 bases between. CDR3 loop: CASREVSGANVLTF. The CDR3 DNA sequence: TGTGCCAGCAGGGAGGTGTCCGGGGCCAACGTCCTGACTTTC.

J is TRBJ2-7 and V is TRBV6-1, with D tentatively TRBD1 (6 bases). The germline V and J ends were trimmed by 4 bases and 2 bases, with 12 bases remaining between them. Germline V lookup: CDR1 MNHNS, CDR2 SASEGT. The CDR3 has 14 residues. The DNA of the CDR3 is TGTGCCAGCAGTGCGAAGGACAGAGCCTACGAGCAGTACTTC. This codes for CASSAKDRAYEQYF.

The chain is built from TRBV5-1 and TRBJ2-3; TRBD2 matches at 9 bases. V trimming: 1 base; J trimming: 0 bases; junction bases outside the gene matches: 9. The germline V gene encodes CDR1 SGHRS and CDR2 YFSETQ. The CDR3 consists of 18 residues. The chain's CDR3 is CASSLSLAGFTSTDTQYF. The CDR3 DNA reads TGCGCCAGCAGCTTGTCCCTAGCGGGATTCACTAGCACAGATACGCAGTATTTT.

This clone was detected a few times. This CDR3 reads CASSLSTGAGNTIYF. DNA of the CDR3: TGTGCCAGCAGCCTATCAACAGGGGCTGGAAACACCATATATTTT. The rearrangement joins TRBV7-3 to TRBJ1-3, with 7 bases lining up with TRBD1. V gave up 5 bases and J gave up 2 bases; unmatched junction bases: 6. Germline V gene lookup returns CDR1 SGHTA and CDR2 FQGTGA. The CDR3 spans 15 residues.

This clone was counted only a few times. The same CDR3 also results from other DNA sequences found in this sample. The rearrangement links TRBV27 to TRBJ2-7; TRBD2 is a possible D gene (5 bases). V lost 2 bases to trimming and J lost 4 bases, with 9 bases between them. Germline V gene lookup returns CDR1 MNHEY and CDR2 SMNVEV (reference sequence). The CDR3 spans 13 residues. CDR3 residues: CASSLGEGYEQYF. The CDR3 DNA follows: TGTGCCAGCAGTTTAGGTGAGGGTTACGAGCAGTACTTC.

This clone was seen more than once but under ten times. The chain joins TRBV14 to TRBJ2-7; 11 bases agree with TRBD2. The CDR3 totals 16 residues. Unmatched junction bases numbered 5, after V lost 1 base and J lost 3 bases. Germline V gene lookup returns CDR1 SGHDN and CDR2 FVKESK. Written as DNA, the CDR3 is TGTGCCAGCAGCCAAGGTATACTAGCGGGAGTCTACGAGCAGTACTTC. Its protein is CASSQGILAGVYEQYF. The full variable domain, its missing parts supplied by reference TRBV14 and TRBJ2-7, is EAGVTQFPSHSVIEKGQTVTLRCDPISGHDNLYWYRRVMGKEIKFLLHFVKESKQDESGMPNNRFLAERTGGTYSTLKVQPAELEDSGVYFCASSQGILAGVYEQYFGPGTRLTVT.

V and J are TRBV11-2 and TRBJ2-7, with TRBD2 as a possible D gene (6 bases). Germline-derived CDR1 and CDR2 are SGHAT and FQNNGV. Trimming removed 4 bases at V and 4 bases at J, with 17 bases between. The CDR3 contains 15 residues. CDR3 nucleotide sequence: TGTGCCAGCAGCTCGCTCGCGGGGAATCAGTACGAGCAGTACTTC. This codes for CASSSLAGNQYEQYF.

V gene TRBV9 combines with J gene TRBJ2-3; a weak D match, TRBD1 (6 bases). Germline CDR1 SGDLS, CDR2 YYNGEE. The CDR3 sequence is 15 residues long. Trimming pared 0 bases from V and 3 bases from J, leaving 11 bases between. In nucleotides, the CDR3 is TGTGCCAGCAGCGTAGTCGCAGGGGAGACAGATACGCAGTATTTT. Translated, it gives CASSVVAGETDTQYF.

V is TRBV19 and J is TRBJ2-4, with TRBD2 matching over 7 bases. Trimming at V came to 6 bases and at J to 5 bases, leaving 7 bases not matched to a gene. From germline, CDR1 is LNHDA and CDR2 SQIVND (reference sequence). There are 14 residues in the CDR3. The CDR3 DNA follows: TGTGCCAGTAGAGACGTCGCGGGAGAAAACATTCAGTACTTC. Its translation: CASRDVAGENIQYF.

This rearrangement joins TRBV5-1 to TRBJ2-7; D perhaps matches TRBD2 (7 bases). Between the trimmed V and J ends, which lost 4 bases and 3 bases, there was a span of 17 bases. The germline gives CDR1 SGHRS, CDR2 YFSETQ. This CDR3 contains 15 residues. The CDR3: CASSPDGGGSYEQYF. The DNA of the CDR3 is TGCGCCAGCAGCCCCGATGGGGGCGGGAGCTACGAGCAGTACTTC.